This TCR beta chain was identified in a study of graft-versus-host responses after intestinal transplantation. Study summary: Among the recipients, transplants were multivisceral, liver-intestinal, or isolated intestinal. Among the recipients, all got anti-thymocyte globulin induction and then tacrolimus and steroids for 3 to 4 years.

There are 15 residues in the CDR3. The germline CDR1 and CDR2 sequences are MGHRA and YSYEKL. Here immunoSEQ multiplex PCR was the method, and the copy in TCRdb shows in-frame clones only, minus some. The data hold 90,000 to 150,000 clones, with roughly 95% observed a single time. Notes on this clone: What it binds is not known. Sequence at one end of the junction differs from germline and may be a read error.

Findings and limits, study-wide: The authors found GvH clones in recipient marrow, some appearing first in ileum or blood.

The chain joins TRBV4-1 to TRBJ2-7; 7 nucleotides match TRBD1. The sequence was collected from a human donor who received an intestinal transplant. The sequences come from unstimulated CD8+ T cells sorted from spleen or lymph node cells, collected before intestinal transplant. CDR3 residues: CASSQDRVGPYEQYF. The CDR3 DNA is TGCGCCAGCAGTCAAGACAGGGTTGGGCCCTACGAGCAGTACTTC.